This passage covers 26 T cell receptor beta chains from one sample sequenced in a study of T cell changes during pregnancy in multiple sclerosis. The protocol was immunoSEQ multiplex PCR, while the TCRdb copy is restricted to in-frame clones and leaves out a portion. The data show under 130,000 clones, roughly 92% seen once. Sample: peripheral blood, taken after pregnancy. These receptors originate from a female donor with multiple sclerosis, enrolled in a pregnancy study.

The chain employs TRBV10-3 and TRBJ2-2; no reliable D call. Trimming pared 2 bases from V and 5 bases from J, leaving 6 bases between. In germline, CDR1 is ENHRY, CDR2 SYGVKD. The length of the CDR3 is 13 residues. CDR3 loop: CAISETGTGELFF. The CDR3 nucleotides are TGTGCCATCAGTGAGACCGGGACCGGGGAGCTGTTTTTT.

The chain has TRBV5-4 and TRBJ1-1; D unclear. The V end was cut by 4 bases, the J end by 4 bases, with 14 bases between. CDR3 size: 14 residues. Germline CDR1 and CDR2: SGHNT and YYREEE (reference sequence). In nucleotides, the CDR3 is TGTGCCAGCAGCGGGGTGGGAGGGCCCACTGAAGCTTTCTTT. It yields the protein CASSGVGGPTEAFF.

As DNA, the CDR3 is TGTGCCAGCAGGGAGACAGGGGTTAGCAATCAGCCCCAGCATTTT. Translation: CASRETGVSNQPQHF. This sequence joins TRBV28 and TRBJ1-5, with 8 bases lining up with TRBD1. The junction had 4 bases not matched to a gene; V was cut back by 6 bases and J by 0 bases. Germline lookup yields CDR1 MDHEN and CDR2 SYDVKM. The CDR3 has 15 residues.

This chain uses TRBV6-6 with TRBJ1-3; TRBD1 matches at 10 bases. The germline V gene encodes CDR1 MNHNY and CDR2 SVGAGI (reference sequence). The CDR3 runs to 16 residues. The J segment lost 7 bases and the V segment lost 0 bases, leaving 6 bases of the junction unmatched. Here the CDR3 DNA reads TGTGCCAGCAGTTACTCGGCCCCGGGACAGGGGAACACCATATATTTT. It codes for CASSYSAPGQGNTIYF.

This chain joins TRBV15 and TRBJ2-1; possible D gene TRBD2, 5 bases. The V and J ends lost 2 bases and 4 bases respectively, with 15 bases between them. Germline CDR1 is LNHNV and CDR2 is YYDKDF (reference sequence). This CDR3 has 16 residues. The CDR3 DNA sequence: TGTGCCACCAGCAGACCCTCTAGCAGGCCTTACAATGAGCAGTTCTTC. Translation gives CATSRPSSRPYNEQFF.

The gene calls are TRBV28 and TRBJ2-1; 7 positions match TRBD1. The CDR3 spans 14 residues. V lost 6 bases and J lost 12; bases outside the gene matches: 14. The germline gives CDR1 MDHEN, CDR2 SYDVKM. CDR3 DNA: TGTGCCAGCAGGAACCAGGGACAGCCCCTCGGGCAGTTCTTC. Translating it yields CASRNQGQPLGQFF.

The chain joins TRBV2 to TRBJ2-7; D not resolved. The CDR3 consists of 13 residues. V gave up 7 bases and J gave up 0 bases, with 10 bases separating them. Germline V CDR1 and CDR2: SNHLY, FYNNEI. CDR3 amino acids: CASTVSDSYEQYF. The CDR3 nucleotides read TGTGCCAGCACGGTGAGCGACTCCTACGAGCAGTACTTC.

This chain connects TRBV7-8 to TRBJ2-5, with TRBD1 matching over 8 bases. The trim removed 6 bases at V and 0 bases at J, leaving 3 bases unmatched. Per the germline V gene, CDR1 is SGHVS and CDR2 is FQNEAQ. The CDR3 contains 14 residues. The CDR3 here is CASSRTGNQETQYF. The CDR3 DNA reads TGTGCCAGCAGTCGGACAGGGAACCAAGAGACCCAGTACTTC.

This chain connects TRBV28 to TRBJ2-7; D is perhaps TRBD1 (6 bases). Trimming shortened V by 2 bases and J by 5 bases, and 16 bases separated the two germline ends. CDR1 is MDHEN, CDR2 SYDVKM, per germline. This CDR3 contains 15 residues. CDR3 DNA sequence: TGTGCCAGCAGTTTAGGGGCCTCAGGGGCGAACGAGCAGTACTTC. Its translation is CASSLGASGANEQYF.

The chain has TRBV14 and TRBJ1-1; D gene ambiguous. Germline V gives CDR1 SGHDN, CDR2 FVKESK. CDR3 size: 16 residues. V was pared by 1 base and J by 4 bases, with 16 bases between. CDR3 sequence: CASSQGGGGIRTEAFF. CDR3 DNA sequence: TGTGCCAGCAGCCAAGGTGGAGGAGGGATCCGCACTGAAGCTTTCTTT.

The V call is TRBV6-4, the J call TRBJ2-3; D possibly corresponds to TRBD1 (5 bases). V lost 0 bases and J 2 bases, leaving 9 bases between the germline ends. This CDR3 comprises 15 residues. Per the germline V gene, CDR1 is MRHNA and CDR2 is SNTAGT. The DNA for the CDR3 is TGTGCCAGCAGTGACTCGGGGCTACCCACAGATACGCAGTATTTT. It specifies CASSDSGLPTDTQYF.

The chain combines TRBV9 with TRBJ2-5; 9 nucleotides line up with TRBD1. The junction had 8 bases not matched to a gene; V was cut back by 4 bases and J by 4 bases. This CDR3 has 15 amino acids. Germline CDR1 SGDLS, CDR2 YYNGEE. The DNA for the CDR3 is TGTGCCAGCAGCACCCGGGACAGGGCGGGAGAGACCCAGTACTTC. Encoded protein: CASSTRDRAGETQYF.

This rearrangement joins TRBV7-2 to TRBJ2-1; D is perhaps TRBD1 (5 bases). Germline CDR1 is SGHTA and CDR2 is FQGNSA. Trimming took off 5 bases at V and 0 bases at J, with 14 bases between the two ends. CDR3 length equals 16 residues. Here the CDR3 DNA reads TGTGCCAGCAGCCAGTACTCAGGGAACTCCTACAATGAGCAGTTCTTC. It yields the protein CASSQYSGNSYNEQFF.

The rearrangement uses TRBV11-3 and TRBJ2-1; tentative D call: TRBD1 (5 bases). Trimming took off 2 bases at V and 12 bases at J, with 11 bases between the two ends. This CDR3 is 12 amino acids long. Looked up from germline, CDR1 is SGHNT and CDR2 is YENEEA. The CDR3 DNA sequence: TGTGCCAGCAGCTTATCCGGACACCCGCAGTTCTTC. Encoded protein: CASSLSGHPQFF.

This chain links TRBV27 with TRBJ1-1; D possibly corresponds to TRBD1 (6 bases). V shed 2 bases and J shed 1 base, with 17 bases lying between them. The CDR3 runs 17 residues. From germline, CDR1 is MNHEY and CDR2 SMNVEV (reference sequence). DNA of the CDR3: TGTGCCAGCAGTTTACTTCGGGACACCAAATCGAACACTGAAGCTTTCTTT. It encodes CASSLLRDTKSNTEAFF.

The rearrangement uses TRBV7-9 and TRBJ1-5; 7 bases are a match to TRBD1. Germline lookup yields CDR1 SEHNR and CDR2 FQNEAQ (reference sequence). V lost 4 bases and J lost 0; bases outside the gene matches: 9. The CDR3 totals 17 residues. The CDR3, as DNA: TGTGCCAGCAGCTCAGCGACAGGGTGGGATAGCAATCAGCCCCAGCATTTT. Protein product: CASSSATGWDSNQPQHF.

Comment on this clone: At one of its ends the junction is not consistent with the germline gene, which may arise from a read error. The CDR3 nucleotides are TGCGCCAGCAGCGCCACTAGCGGGGGGCCCTACCAGCAGTACTTC. Protein: CASSATSGGPYQQYF. The chain has TRBV5-1 and TRBJ2-7; TRBD2 matches at 12 bases. The CDR3 sequence is 15 residues long. CDR1 and CDR2 from the germline V gene are SGHRS and YFSETQ.

The chain is built from TRBV30 and TRBJ1-5; no firm D call. V shed 5 bases and J shed 2 bases, with 16 bases lying between them. The germline V gene encodes CDR1 GTSNPN and CDR2 SVGIG (reference sequence). The CDR3 sequence is 15 residues long. This CDR3 is CAWASGSRGNQPQHF. The CDR3 DNA is TGTGCCTGGGCCTCCGGGTCCCGGGGCAATCAGCCCCAGCATTTT.

This rearrangement joins TRBV6-1 to TRBJ2-7; TRBD1 matches at 7 bases. Germline CDR1 and CDR2: MNHNS and SASEGT. This CDR3 spans 12 amino acids. With V trimmed by 6 bases and J by 3 bases, 2 bases remained unmatched. CDR3 region: CASSRTGYEQYF. The CDR3 coding sequence is TGTGCCAGCAGCCGGACAGGCTACGAGCAGTACTTC.

The chain employs TRBV5-1 and TRBJ2-4; possibly TRBD2 for D (6 bases). The CDR3 contains 16 residues. The germline CDR1 and CDR2 sequences are SGHRS and YFSETQ. V was cut by 4 bases and J by 0 bases, with 14 bases left in between. The CDR3 nucleotides are TGCGCCAGCAGCCGTGTAGCGGATCTAGCCAAAAACATTCAGTACTTC. This gives the protein CASSRVADLAKNIQYF.

In nucleotides, the CDR3 is TGCGCCAGCAGCTTGGTCGCAGGGGCCACCGGGGAGCTGTTTTTT. Amino acids: CASSLVAGATGELFF. The V call is TRBV5-1, the J call TRBJ2-2; TRBD1 might be the D (6 bases). The V end was cut by 0 bases, the J end by 4 bases, with 10 bases between. This CDR3 has 15 amino acids. Per the germline V gene, CDR1 is SGHRS and CDR2 is YFSETQ.

The J gene is TRBJ1-2, the V gene TRBV2, with 7 bases fitting TRBD1. The germline V gene has CDR1 SNHLY and CDR2 FYNNEI. This CDR3 is 12 amino acids long. V was pared by 7 bases and J by 5 bases, with 4 bases of the junction left unmatched. The CDR3 reads CASTRRGYGYTF. In nucleotides, the CDR3 is TGTGCCAGCACCCGCAGGGGGTATGGCTACACCTTC.

Written as DNA, the CDR3 is TGTGCCAGCAGCGCGGTACAGGGCGACTATGGCTACACCTTC. As protein: CASSAVQGDYGYTF. V gene TRBV9 combines with J gene TRBJ1-2, with a weak D call TRBD1 (6 bases). CDR3 length equals 14 residues. V gave up 3 bases and J gave up 3 bases, with 12 bases separating them. Germline CDR1 SGDLS, CDR2 YYNGEE.

This clone was picked up a small number of times. The chain couples TRBV27 to TRBJ2-2; TRBD1 agrees at 7 bases. The CDR3 length is 16 residues. The trim removed 6 bases at V and 0 bases at J, leaving 7 bases unmatched. The germline CDR1 and CDR2 sequences are MNHEY and SMNVEV (reference sequence). CDR3 nucleotides: TGTGCCAGCAGCCGGCCACAGGGGTCGAACACCGGGGAGCTGTTTTTT. It yields the protein CASSRPQGSNTGELFF.

The rearrangement joins TRBV5-1 to TRBJ2-7, with 7 bases matching TRBD2. The CDR3 sequence is 13 residues long. The trim removed 7 bases at V and 0 bases at J, leaving 4 bases unmatched. CDR1 is SGHRS, CDR2 YFSETQ, per germline. The DNA for the CDR3 is TGCGCCAGCCGAAGCGGGGCCTCCTACGAGCAGTACTTC. Encoded protein: CASRSGASYEQYF.

The rearrangement links TRBV29-1 to TRBJ2-2, with a weak D call TRBD2 (5 bases). Trimming shortened V by 7 bases and J by 9 bases, and 15 bases separated the two germline ends. Germline CDR1 is SQVTM and CDR2 is ANQGSEA. This CDR3 spans 12 amino acids. The CDR3 nucleotides are TGCAGCGGCGGCAACGGGAACCGGGAGCTGTTTTTT. Translating gives CSGGNGNRELFF.